This TCR beta chain was identified in a study of OX40 agonist ivuxolimab in advanced cancers. Study context: In this cohort, patients received ivuxolimab, an agonistic anti-OX40 (CD134) antibody.

Only one count was recorded for this clone. With 5 bases removed from V and 5 bases from J, the gap between germline ends came to 17 bases. Germline V gene sequence: CDR1 MDHEN, CDR2 SYDVKM. The CDR3 is 15 residues long. The assay was immunoSEQ multiplex PCR, and TCRdb's table has in-frame clones only and misses some. The sample holds tens of thousands of clones, 88% seen once. The sequence was obtained from an adult with an advanced solid tumor such as melanoma, head and neck, liver or kidney cancer. The sequencing used CD4+ or CD8+ T cells sorted from blood, collected in a trial of the OX40 agonist ivuxolimab. V is TRBV28 and J is TRBJ2-3; perhaps TRBD2 as D (7 bases). The CDR3 coding sequence is TGTGCCAGCAGTCTACTTCAGGGGAGGGTAGATACGCAGTATTTT. The encoded protein is CASSLLQGRVDTQYF. The variable domain in full, completed from reference TRBV28 and TRBJ2-3, reads DVKVTQSSRYLVKRTGEKVFLECVQDMDHENMFWYRQDPGLGLRLIYFSYDVKMKEKGDIPEGYSVSREKKERFSLILESASTNQTSMYLCASSLLQGRVDTQYFGPGTRLTVL.